This record looks at one T cell receptor beta chain sequence and its context. The sample originates from a study of CD8 T cells in Susac syndrome. Random hexamers were used to reverse transcribe an amount of roughly 0.45 to 1 ug RNA. Using its own MiXCR run on the immunoSEQ multiplex PCR reads, TCRdb lists one record per CDR3 protein. The repertoire holds over 150,000 distinct CDR3 sequences, with about 95% as singletons. The V end was cut by 5 bases, the J end by 2 bases, with 16 bases between. The CDR3 loop spans 15 amino acids. Peripheral blood CD8+ and CD4+ T cells were profiled by TCR beta sequencing.

The chain links TRBV12-3 or TRBV12-4 to TRBJ2-7; D gene ambiguous. This sequence originates from a human donor with multiple sclerosis. Sequences were obtained from CD4+ T cells from PBMCs. The CDR3 spells CASSQSLWAAYEQYF. The CDR3, as DNA: TGTGCCAGCAGTCAGTCTCTTTGGGCCGCCTACGAGCAGTACTTC.